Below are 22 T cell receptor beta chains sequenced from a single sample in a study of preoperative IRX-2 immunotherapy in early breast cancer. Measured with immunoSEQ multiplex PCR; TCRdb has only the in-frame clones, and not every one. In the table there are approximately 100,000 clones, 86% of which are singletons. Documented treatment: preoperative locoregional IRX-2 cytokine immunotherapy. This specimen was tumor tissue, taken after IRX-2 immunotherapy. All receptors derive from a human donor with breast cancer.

Here the CDR3 reads CASSSRGMGAKNIQYF. In nucleotides, the CDR3 is TGTGCCAGCAGTTCCCGCGGGATGGGAGCCAAAAACATTCAGTACTTC. The gene calls are TRBV28 and TRBJ2-4, with D maybe TRBD2 (6 bases). With 4 bases removed from V and 0 bases from J, the gap between germline ends came to 13 bases. The CDR3 runs to 16 residues. Germline-derived CDR1 and CDR2 are MDHEN and SYDVKM.

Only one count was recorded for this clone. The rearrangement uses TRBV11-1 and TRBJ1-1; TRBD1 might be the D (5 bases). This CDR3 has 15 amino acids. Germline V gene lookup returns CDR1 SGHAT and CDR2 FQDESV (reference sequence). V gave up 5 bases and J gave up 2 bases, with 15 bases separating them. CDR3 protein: CASSPRLTVNTEAFF. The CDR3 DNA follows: TGTGCCAGCAGCCCGCGCCTGACAGTTAACACTGAAGCTTTCTTT. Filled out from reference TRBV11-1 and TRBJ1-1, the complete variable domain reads EAEVAQSPRYKITEKSQAVAFWCDPISGHATLYWYRQILGQGPELLVQFQDESVVDDSQLPKDRFSAERLKGVDSTLKIQPAELGDSAMYLCASSPRLTVNTEAFFGQGTRLTVV.

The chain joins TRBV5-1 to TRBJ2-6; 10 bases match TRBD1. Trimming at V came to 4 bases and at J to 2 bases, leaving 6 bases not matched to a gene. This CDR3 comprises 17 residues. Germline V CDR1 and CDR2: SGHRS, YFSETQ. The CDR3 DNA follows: TGCGCCAGCAGCCGCGGGACAGGGGATGCTGGGGCCAACGTCCTGACTTTC. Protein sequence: CASSRGTGDAGANVLTF.

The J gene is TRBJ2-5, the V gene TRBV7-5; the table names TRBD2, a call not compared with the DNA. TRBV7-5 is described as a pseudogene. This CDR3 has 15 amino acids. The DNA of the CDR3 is TGTGCCAGCAGCTTGGATCTAGCGGGGGGAGAGACCCAGTACTTC. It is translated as CASSLDLAGGETQYF.

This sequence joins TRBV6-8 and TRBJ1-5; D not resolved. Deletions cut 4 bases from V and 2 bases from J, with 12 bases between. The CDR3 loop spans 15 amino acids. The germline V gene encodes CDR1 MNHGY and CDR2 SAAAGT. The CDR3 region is CASSSQGLGNQPQHF. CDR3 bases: TGTGCCAGCAGTTCGCAAGGGTTGGGCAATCAGCCCCAGCATTTT.

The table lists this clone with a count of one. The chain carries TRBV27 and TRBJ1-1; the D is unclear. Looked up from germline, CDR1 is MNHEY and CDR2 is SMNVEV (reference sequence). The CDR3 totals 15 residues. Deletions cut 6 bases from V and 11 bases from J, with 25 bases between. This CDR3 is CASRSLHHPNLGAFF. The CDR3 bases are TGTGCCAGCAGGTCATTACACCACCCTAACCTGGGCGCTTTCTTT.

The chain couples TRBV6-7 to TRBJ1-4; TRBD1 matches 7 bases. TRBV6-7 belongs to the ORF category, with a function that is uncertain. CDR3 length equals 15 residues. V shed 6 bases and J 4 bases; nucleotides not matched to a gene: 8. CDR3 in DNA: TGTGCCAGCAGCCGGCGACAGGGAAGTAATGAAAAACTGTTTTTT. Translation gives CASSRRQGSNEKLFF.

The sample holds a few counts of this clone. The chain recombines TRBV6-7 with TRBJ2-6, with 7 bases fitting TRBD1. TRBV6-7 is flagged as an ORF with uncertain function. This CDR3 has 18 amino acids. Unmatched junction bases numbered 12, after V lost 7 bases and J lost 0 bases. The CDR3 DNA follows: TGTGCCAGCAAATACCCGGGACAGCCTAGCTCTGGGGCCAACGTCCTGACTTTC. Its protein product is CASKYPGQPSSGANVLTF.

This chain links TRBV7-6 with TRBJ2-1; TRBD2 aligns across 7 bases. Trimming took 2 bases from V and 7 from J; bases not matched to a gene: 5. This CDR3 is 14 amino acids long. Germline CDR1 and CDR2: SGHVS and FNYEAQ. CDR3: CASSLRGEGNEQFF. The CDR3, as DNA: TGTGCCAGCAGCTTACGGGGGGAGGGTAATGAGCAGTTCTTC.

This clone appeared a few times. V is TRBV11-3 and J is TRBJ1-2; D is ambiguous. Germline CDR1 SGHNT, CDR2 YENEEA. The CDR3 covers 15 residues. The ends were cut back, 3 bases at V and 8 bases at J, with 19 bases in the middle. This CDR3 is CASSLVEGPLKGYTF. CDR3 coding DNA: TGTGCCAGCAGCTTGGTTGAAGGGCCTCTGAAGGGCTACACCTTC.

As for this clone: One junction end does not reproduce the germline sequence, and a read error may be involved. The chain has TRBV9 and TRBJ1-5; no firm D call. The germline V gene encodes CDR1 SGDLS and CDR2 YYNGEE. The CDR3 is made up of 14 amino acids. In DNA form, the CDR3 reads TGTGCCAGCAGTGTAGAGAGGGGCAATCAGCCCCAGCATTTT. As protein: CASSVERGNQPQHF.

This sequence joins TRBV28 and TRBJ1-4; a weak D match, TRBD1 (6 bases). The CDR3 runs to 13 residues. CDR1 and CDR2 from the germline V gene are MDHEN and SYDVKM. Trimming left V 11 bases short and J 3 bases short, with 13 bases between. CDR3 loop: CAHQGGANEKLFF. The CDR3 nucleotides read TGTGCCCACCAAGGGGGGGCTAATGAAAAACTGTTTTTT.

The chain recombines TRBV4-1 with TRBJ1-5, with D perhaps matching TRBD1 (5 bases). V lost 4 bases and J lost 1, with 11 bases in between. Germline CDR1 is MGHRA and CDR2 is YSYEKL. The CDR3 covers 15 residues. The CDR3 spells CASSRGTSSNQPQHF. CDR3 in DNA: TGCGCCAGCAGCCGAGGGACTTCAAGCAATCAGCCCCAGCATTTT.

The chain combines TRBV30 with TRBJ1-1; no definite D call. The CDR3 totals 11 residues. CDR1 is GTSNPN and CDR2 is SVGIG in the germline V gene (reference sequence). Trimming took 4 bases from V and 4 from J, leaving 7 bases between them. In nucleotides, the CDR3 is TGTGCCTGGACGCCAACCACTGAAGCTTTCTTT. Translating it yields CAWTPTTEAFF.

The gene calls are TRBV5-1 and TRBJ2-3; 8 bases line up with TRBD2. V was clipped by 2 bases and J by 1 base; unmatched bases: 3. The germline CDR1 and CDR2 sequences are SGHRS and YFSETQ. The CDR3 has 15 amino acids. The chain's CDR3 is CASSFSGARTDTQYF. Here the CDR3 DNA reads TGCGCCAGCAGCTTTAGCGGGGCCCGCACAGATACGCAGTATTTT.

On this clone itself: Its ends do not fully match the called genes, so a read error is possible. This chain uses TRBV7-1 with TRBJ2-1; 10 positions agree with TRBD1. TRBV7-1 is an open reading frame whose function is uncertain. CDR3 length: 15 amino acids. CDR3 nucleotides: TGTGCCAGTAGCTTGACTGACAGGGGGCTCAATGAGCAGTTCTTC. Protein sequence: CASSLTDRGLNEQFF.

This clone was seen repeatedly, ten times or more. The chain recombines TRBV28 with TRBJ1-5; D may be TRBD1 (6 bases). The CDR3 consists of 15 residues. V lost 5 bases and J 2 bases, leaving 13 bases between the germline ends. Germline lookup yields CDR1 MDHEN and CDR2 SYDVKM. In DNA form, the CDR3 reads TGTGCCAGCAGTGCCAGGGGAATTGGCAATCAGCCCCAGCATTTT. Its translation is CASSARGIGNQPQHF.

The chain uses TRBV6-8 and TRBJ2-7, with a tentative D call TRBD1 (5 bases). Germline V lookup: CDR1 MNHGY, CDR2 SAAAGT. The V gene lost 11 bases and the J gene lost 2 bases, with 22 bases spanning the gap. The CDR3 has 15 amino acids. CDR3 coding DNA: TGTGCCTCCTCAGTGATAAAGGGGTCGGCCTACGAGCAGTACTTC. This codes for CASSVIKGSAYEQYF.

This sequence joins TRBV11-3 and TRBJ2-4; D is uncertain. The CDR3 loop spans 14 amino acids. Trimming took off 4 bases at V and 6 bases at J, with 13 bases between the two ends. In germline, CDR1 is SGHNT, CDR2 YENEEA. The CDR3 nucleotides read TGTGCCAGCAGCTCCCTTATCCCAGGAAACATTCAGTACTTC. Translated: CASSSLIPGNIQYF.

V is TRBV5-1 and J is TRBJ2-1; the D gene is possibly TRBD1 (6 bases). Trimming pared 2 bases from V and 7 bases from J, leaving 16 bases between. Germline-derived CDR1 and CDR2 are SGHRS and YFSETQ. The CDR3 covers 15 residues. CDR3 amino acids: CASSFSTGFLNEQFF. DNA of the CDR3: TGCGCCAGCAGCTTTAGCACAGGGTTTTTAAATGAGCAGTTCTTC.

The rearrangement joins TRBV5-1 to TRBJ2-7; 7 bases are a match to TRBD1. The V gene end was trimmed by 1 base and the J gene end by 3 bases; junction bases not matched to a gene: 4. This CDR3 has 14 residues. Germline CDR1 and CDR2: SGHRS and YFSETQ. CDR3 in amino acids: CASSLLQGYYEQYF. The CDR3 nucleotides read TGCGCCAGCAGCTTGCTACAGGGGTACTACGAGCAGTACTTC.

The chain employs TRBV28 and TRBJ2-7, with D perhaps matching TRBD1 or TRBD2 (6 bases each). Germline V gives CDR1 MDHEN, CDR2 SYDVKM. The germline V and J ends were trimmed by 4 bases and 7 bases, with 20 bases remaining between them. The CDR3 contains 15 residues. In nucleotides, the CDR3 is TGTGCCAGCAGTTCCCAAACAGGGAGGAGGGGGGAGCAGTACTTC. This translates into CASSSQTGRRGEQYF.